This T cell receptor beta chain emerged from a study of blood T cell repertoires in COVID-19. Study in general: The analysed material was cDNA or gDNA that came from T cells, B-cell-depleted T cells, or PBMCs.

V lost 7 bases to trimming and J lost 5 bases, with 14 bases between them. Germline-derived CDR1 and CDR2 are LGHDT and YNNKEL (reference sequence). CDR3 size: 13 residues. In the original processing: For nucleated cells, counts were estimated from reference gene primer amplification. The assay was immunoSEQ multiplex PCR, and TCRdb's table has in-frame clones only and misses some. Clone size and V and J calls were adopted from that table, with D and trimming inferred from the DNA. The sample carries tens of thousands of clones, just over 85% recorded once. Sequencing used peripheral blood. This clonotype was sampled from a human donor in a cohort sampled during active COVID-19. The V call is TRBV3-1 (or the pseudogene TRBV3-2), the J call TRBJ1-1, with a tentative D call TRBD1 (5 bases). The CDR3 nucleotides read TGTGCCAGCAAGGGTCAGGGAAGGACTGAAGCTTTCTTT. This translates into CASKGQGRTEAFF.